This T cell receptor beta chain appears in the sequencing data of a study of T cell responses to AZD1222 COVID-19 vaccine. Sequenced by immunoSEQ multiplex PCR; TCRdb stores in-frame clones only, minus some. Counted here are 150,000 to 200,000 clones, 80% to 95% occurring once; the ten biggest clones make up about 9.4%. This receptor was taken from an adult in good health. This material consisted of peripheral blood, taken on day 0 of AZD1222 vaccination.

As DNA, the CDR3 is TGTGCCAGCAGGGCCCTGAACTATGGCTACACCTTC. It codes for CASRALNYGYTF. The V gene is TRBV28, the J gene TRBJ1-2, with no clear D. The V end was cut by 6 bases, the J end by 2 bases, with 7 bases between. Per germline, CDR1 MDHEN and CDR2 SYDVKM. This CDR3 has 12 amino acids.